This T cell receptor beta chain was found in a study of blood T cell repertoires in COVID-19. This CDR3 contains 12 residues. Germline V gene lookup returns CDR1 SNHLY and CDR2 FYNNEI. V was shortened by 6 bases and J by 4 bases, with 9 bases between the two germline ends. As handled by the study authors: Estimates of nucleated cell counts were drawn from the amplification of reference gene primers. Sequencing was performed with immunoSEQ multiplex PCR; in TCRdb, only in-frame clones are kept and a portion is missing. V, J and clone size are taken as reported in that table, and D and trimming were inferred from the DNA itself. In the table there are tens of thousands of clones, 85% to 90% of which are singletons.

The sample comprised peripheral blood. This clonotype originated in a man aged 45-60 years with active COVID-19. The rearrangement links TRBV2 to TRBJ1-1; tentatively, D is TRBD1 (6 bases). CDR3 sequence reads: CASRDSFTEAFF. The CDR3 DNA reads TGTGCCAGCAGGGACAGTTTCACTGAAGCTTTCTTT.